This TCR beta chain originates from a study of neoadjuvant anti-PD-1 for oral cavity cancer (dated by TCRdb to the early 2020s). With regard to the full study: Before undergoing curative-intent surgical resection, most patients got three to four biweekly nivolumab doses at 3 mg/kg. For patients who did not progress, a fourth nivolumab dose was given around day 43, followed by definitive surgical resection on days 50-56. Under RECIST 1.1, a patient counted as a responder if showing complete response, partial response or stable disease, and as a non-responder if showing progression. There were more than nine patients in the parent correlative cohort, and the response rate was 33%. Points the paper makes about the study in general: Higher pretreatment blood Treg/Th17 ratios correlated with both higher pretreatment blood TCRbeta clonality and lower post-treatment tumor TCRbeta clonality. TCR analyses included only three patients per response group, and the authors called for larger cohorts for validation. After neoadjuvant nivolumab, non-responders showed significantly higher T cell clonality (Gini index) in PBMCs than responders did.

This clone is assessed as medium-sized (0.01 to 0.1%). The target of this receptor is not known. One base away there is no much larger clone; base qualities are not given. For deep sequencing, each PBMC sample was run in six replicates, with libraries mostly built from about 500 ng of input genomic DNA. Following the manufacturer's instructions, the team built TCRbeta libraries using the immunoSEQ hsTCRbeta kit. Sequencing of the completed libraries took place using an Illumina NovaSeq 6000 S4 flow cell after they had been pooled to approximately 3 nM. Turning to the authors' computational methods: Raw data preprocessing and quality control were performed with the immunoSEQ Analyzer. The analysis was restricted to productive rearrangements, with each unique CDR3 amino acid sequence defining a clonotype. Repertoire clonality was estimated as the Gini-Simpson index, which was computed with the R package tcR. Gini indices were compared with Student's t test, and associations with tumor size change were assessed by Pearson correlation. The immuneACCESS repertoire file appears here via TCRdb, limited to in-frame rearrangements. These files lack a portion of the clones; in checked studies, under half of the deficit traces to unresolved V genes, and the cause of the others is not known. V and J calls and clone size are given by that table; D and trimming were obtained from the DNA. This sample lists some 10,000 clones; about 65% were detected once. The biggest ten clones account for 3.5% to 4.5% of the sample.

The time point label for this specimen denotes: after neoadjuvant nivolumab, at surgical resection. None of the patients had received prior systemic or radiation treatment, and all were newly diagnosed with stage II-IVA oral cavity squamous cell carcinoma. The cohort was made up of patients with locally advanced, HPV-negative oral cavity squamous cell carcinoma. Peripheral blood mononuclear cells were analyzed directly, without maintenance or expansion in culture. The samples were obtained from a longitudinal correlative study of a single-arm phase II trial testing neoadjuvant nivolumab in oral cavity squamous cell carcinoma. Subject-matched pre- and post-treatment PBMCs and tumors from three responders and three non-responders underwent genomic DNA-based TCRbeta sequencing. Peripheral blood mononuclear cells were collected once before nivolumab treatment and again after treatment, at the time of surgery. The Maxwell RSC DNA from Cells kit was used to extract genomic DNA from PBMCs.

V loses 3 bases of germline sequence and J loses 0 bases, and the interval between the two ends is 17 bases. The CDR3 holds 18 amino acids from the cysteine to the phenylalanine. This entry keeps only the CDR3 DNA: 54 bases, framed from base 1. The germline V gene provides CDR1 MGHRA and CDR2 YSYEKL. Sequencing was performed on PBMCs, taken after nivolumab (anti-PD-1) treatment. The receptor's source is a person between 40 and 85 years old with oral cavity squamous cell carcinoma. The rearrangement combines TRBV4-1 with TRBJ1-4; a confident D gene designation cannot be given. CDR3 sequence: CASSQANLGLATNEKLFF. In nucleotides, the sequence is TGCGCCAGCAGCCAGGCGAATCTCGGACTTGCAACTAATGAAAAACTGTTTTTT.